The subject of this entry is one TCR beta chain. The repertoire was sequenced with immunoSEQ multiplex PCR; TCRdb's copy has only in-frame clones and lacks some. The sample carries more than 60,000 clones, roughly nine tenths recorded once. This sample is drawn from a study of control samples from healthy donors and cancer patients. The germline V gene has CDR1 MDHEN and CDR2 SYDVKM. The CDR3 covers 14 residues. The rearrangement links TRBV28 to TRBJ1-2, with 10 bases that match TRBD1. The clonotype was recovered from a woman aged 45 to 65 with colorectal cancer. Specimen: PBMCs. Written as DNA, the CDR3 is TGTGCAGTTATGACAGGGGGCTACTGGGATGGCTACACCTTC. Encoded protein: CAVMTGGYWDGYTF.